The sequence of this T cell receptor beta chain was determined in a study of vaccination effects on CD4 cells after COVID-19. As for the study in general: A median of 72 days separated the second dose and sampling.

For this clone: Its antigen is still unknown.

Trimming pared 2 bases from V and 0 bases from J, leaving 19 bases between. CDR1 MGHDK and CDR2 SYGVNS come from the germline V gene. This CDR3 comprises 18 residues. Pools of viral peptides were used by the ViraFEST assay to expand antigen-specific CD4+ T cells ahead of sequencing. After around ten days in culture, the CD4+ T cells were isolated. Two-dose BNT162b2 or mRNA-1273 vaccination was given to participants. Sequencing was performed with immunoSEQ multiplex PCR; in TCRdb, only in-frame clones are kept and a portion is missing. The profile shows tens of thousands of clones, roughly four fifths of them singletons.

Sequences were derived from CD4+ T cells from PBMCs cultured with HCoV-229E spike peptides, sampled after COVID-19 vaccination. The chain couples TRBV25-1 to TRBJ1-1; a weak D match, TRBD1 (5 bases). The sequence came from a human donor who received a COVID-19 vaccine. CDR3 protein: CASSETRATPLVNTEAFF. The CDR3 DNA reads as TGTGCCAGCAGTGAAACCAGGGCGACCCCCCTGGTGAACACTGAAGCTTTCTTT.